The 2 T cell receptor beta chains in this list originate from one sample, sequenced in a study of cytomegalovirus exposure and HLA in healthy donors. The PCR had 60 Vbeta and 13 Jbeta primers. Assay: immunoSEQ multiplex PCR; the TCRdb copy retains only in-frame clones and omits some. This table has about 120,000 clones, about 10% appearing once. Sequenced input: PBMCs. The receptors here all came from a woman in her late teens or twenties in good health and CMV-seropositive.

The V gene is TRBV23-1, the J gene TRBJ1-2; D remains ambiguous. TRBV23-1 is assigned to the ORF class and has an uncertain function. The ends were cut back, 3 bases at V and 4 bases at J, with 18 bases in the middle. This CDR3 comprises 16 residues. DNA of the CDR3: TGCGCCAGCAGTCATTTCGGAGCCGAGCCCCTCTATGGCTACACCTTC. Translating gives CASSHFGAEPLYGYTF.

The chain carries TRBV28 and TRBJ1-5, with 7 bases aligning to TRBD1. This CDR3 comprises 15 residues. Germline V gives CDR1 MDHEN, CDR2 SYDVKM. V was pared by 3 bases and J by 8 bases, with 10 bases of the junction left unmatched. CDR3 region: CASSFRQGRWEPQHF. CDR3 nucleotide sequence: TGTGCCAGCAGTTTCCGACAGGGAAGATGGGAGCCCCAGCATTTT.